This entry describes one TCR beta chain. The data belong to a study of blood T cell repertoires in COVID-19. Study summary: Nucleic acid was either cDNA or gDNA, and it came from T cells, B-cell-depleted T cells, or PBMCs.

In the authors' workflow: Amplification of reference gene primers was used by the study to estimate nucleated cell counts. Only in-frame clones appear in the TCRdb table, and some are missing; sequencing was by immunoSEQ multiplex PCR. D and trimming come from the DNA, and the V and J calls and clone size come from that table. The table includes more than 120,000 clones, 87% detected once. Germline CDR1 reads SGHRS; CDR2 reads YFSETQ. V was pared by 4 bases and J by 7 bases, with 3 bases of the junction left unmatched. The CDR3 runs 14 residues. J is TRBJ2-1 and V is TRBV5-1, with 12 bases lining up with TRBD1. Material: peripheral blood. This TCR derives from a man aged 50-59 years who had recovered from COVID-19. This CDR3 reads CASSKGQGANEQFF. Written as DNA, the CDR3 is TGCGCCAGCAGCAAGGGACAGGGGGCAAATGAGCAGTTCTTC. The whole variable domain, filled in from reference TRBV5-1 and TRBJ2-1, reads KAGVTQTPRYLIKTRGQQVTLSCSPISGHRSVSWYQQTPGQGLQFLFEYFSETQRNKGNFPGRFSGRQFSNSRSEMNVSTLELGDSALYLCASSKGQGANEQFFGPGTRLTVL.